This note documents a single T cell receptor (beta chain) sequence. Seattle-derived patients entered the study during active infection and were followed longitudinally. This entry belongs to a study of blood T cell repertoires in COVID-19. Background on the study: Sample material is recorded as cDNA or gDNA derived from T cells, B-cell-depleted T cells, or PBMCs.

In germline, CDR1 is SGHTA, CDR2 FQGNSA. The CDR3 spans 13 residues. Trimming stripped 5 bases from V and 1 base from J, with 8 bases between. As handled by the study authors: The assay estimated nucleated cells by amplifying reference gene primers. Here immunoSEQ multiplex PCR was the method, and the copy in TCRdb shows in-frame clones only, minus some. D and trimming come from the DNA, and the V and J calls and clone size come from that table. The sample consists of around 270,000 clones, around 85% of them appearing once. Sequencing was done on a sample of peripheral blood. The chain combines TRBV7-2 with TRBJ2-5, with a tentative D call TRBD1 (5 bases). This clonotype was obtained from a human donor with COVID-19, enrolled during active disease. The donor label of this sample is uncertain. As DNA, the CDR3 is TGTGCCAGCAGCCCAGGGCCCCAAGAGACCCAGTACTTC. It encodes CASSPGPQETQYF.